The 22 T cell receptor beta chains in this list originate from one sample, sequenced in a study of blood T cell repertoires in COVID-19. Libraries were prepared by immunoSEQ multiplex PCR; TCRdb keeps only in-frame clonotypes and omits some of them. This repertoire shows hundreds of thousands of clones, approximately 90% found once; its top ten account for approximately 2%. Sequencing used PBMCs or T cells enriched from blood (not recorded which). The receptors stem from a woman aged 60-75 years in a cohort exposed to, infected with or recovered from COVID-19 (not recorded which).

To note about this clone: In the same sample, other DNA sequences code for this CDR3. The chain joins TRBV6-5 to TRBJ2-7; 7 bases fit TRBD1. Trimming took 6 bases from V and 3 from J; bases not matched to a gene: 5. The CDR3 sequence is 13 residues long. The germline CDR1 and CDR2 sequences are MNHEY and SVGAGI. This CDR3 is CASSWDRGYEQYF. CDR3 coding DNA: TGTGCCAGCAGCTGGGACAGAGGCTACGAGCAGTACTTC.

This rearrangement joins TRBV9 to TRBJ1-2, with D unresolved. The CDR3 has 13 amino acids. The V end was cut by 1 base, the J end by 4 bases, with 8 bases between. Germline loops: CDR1 SGDLS, CDR2 YYNGEE. This CDR3 reads CASSVTGFYGYTF. The CDR3, as DNA: TGTGCCAGCAGCGTAACGGGGTTCTATGGCTACACCTTC. The full variable domain, its missing parts supplied by reference TRBV9 and TRBJ1-2, is DSGVTQTPKHLITATGQRVTLRCSPRSGDLSVYWYQQSLDQGLQFLIQYYNGEERAKGNILERFSAQQFPDLHSELNLSSLELGDSALYFCASSVTGFYGYTFGSGTRLTVV.

V usage is TRBV3-1 (or the pseudogene TRBV3-2) and J usage is TRBJ1-2; D is possibly TRBD1 (6 bases). This CDR3 is built from 14 residues. Germline lookup yields CDR1 LGHDT and CDR2 YNNKEL (reference sequence). The V end lost 7 bases, the J end lost 6 bases, and 18 bases lay between the germline ends. CDR3 sequence (DNA): TGTGCCAGCAAGGCCTCGGACAGAATCGATGGCTACACCTTC. It translates to CASKASDRIDGYTF.

The chain couples TRBV7-8 to TRBJ1-5; a weak D match, TRBD1 (5 bases). Germline CDR1 SGHVS, CDR2 FQNEAQ. This CDR3 is 14 amino acids long. The V gene lost 7 bases and the J gene lost 2 bases, with 12 bases spanning the gap. CDR3 sequence (DNA): TGTGCCAGCACCGGGGGACTCGGCAATCAGCCCCAGCATTTT. Its protein product is CASTGGLGNQPQHF.

V gene TRBV2 combines with J gene TRBJ2-5; D is possibly TRBD2 (5 bases). V lost 5 bases and J 1 base, leaving 8 bases between the germline ends. The CDR3 runs to 13 residues. Per germline, CDR1 SNHLY and CDR2 FYNNEI. DNA of the CDR3: TGTGCCAGCAGTAAGAGGGTCCAAGAGACCCAGTACTTC. Translating gives CASSKRVQETQYF.

V is TRBV11-2 and J is TRBJ2-7, with D unresolved. The V end lost 3 bases, the J end lost 4 bases, and 7 bases lay between the germline ends. There are 12 residues in the CDR3. Germline-derived CDR1 and CDR2 are SGHAT and FQNNGV. CDR3 sequence: CASSFQEYEQYF. Written as DNA, the CDR3 is TGTGCCAGCAGCTTCCAGGAATACGAGCAGTACTTC.

The chain is built from TRBV21-1 and TRBJ1-5; the DNA was not used to check the table's D call, TRBD1. TRBV21-1 represents a pseudogene. The CDR3 runs 14 residues. The chain's CDR3 is CARGGTGNNQPQHF. The CDR3 DNA reads TGTGCCAGGGGGGGGACAGGGAACAATCAGCCCCAGCATTTT.

The chain employs TRBV11-1 and TRBJ2-3; 7 bases match TRBD2. The junction had 8 bases not matched to a gene; V was cut back by 5 bases and J by 0 bases. CDR1 SGHAT and CDR2 FQDESV come from the germline V gene (reference sequence). The CDR3 length is 16 residues. The CDR3 here is CASSVGTTPSTDTQYF. DNA of the CDR3: TGTGCCAGCAGCGTCGGGACTACCCCTAGCACAGATACGCAGTATTTT.

This clone was recorded only once. The rearrangement joins TRBV6-5 to TRBJ2-1; 10 bases match TRBD1. This CDR3 comprises 14 residues. Germline CDR1 reads MNHEY; CDR2 reads SVGAGI. Unmatched junction bases numbered 5, after V lost 5 bases and J lost 7 bases. The CDR3 here is CASSRDRGMNEQFF. CDR3 DNA: TGTGCCAGCAGTCGGGACAGGGGCATGAATGAGCAGTTCTTC.

This clone was counted once. The genes are TRBV19 and TRBJ1-4; 8 nucleotides align to TRBD1. The germline V gene has CDR1 LNHDA and CDR2 SQIVND (reference sequence). The CDR3 consists of 13 residues. After removal of 6 bases from V and 7 bases from J, the junction contained 4 bases not matched to a gene. CDR3 amino acids: CASRRQGAEKLFF. CDR3 nucleotides: TGTGCCAGTAGGAGGCAGGGGGCTGAAAAACTGTTTTTT.

The chain recombines TRBV19 with TRBJ2-7; D not resolved. The V end was cut by 4 bases, the J end by 0 bases, with 7 bases between. The germline CDR1 and CDR2 sequences are LNHDA and SQIVND (reference sequence). The CDR3 totals 13 residues. The CDR3 region has the DNA TGTGCCAGTAGTAGAGACTTCTCCTACGAGCAGTACTTC. This encodes CASSRDFSYEQYF.

This chain joins TRBV6-5 and TRBJ2-5; TRBD2 matches at 10 bases. The length of the CDR3 is 14 residues. Germline values: CDR1 MNHEY, CDR2 SVGAGI. The J segment lost 1 base and the V segment lost 6 bases, leaving 2 bases of the junction unmatched. The CDR3 is CASRLAGIQETQYF. The CDR3 DNA follows: TGTGCCAGCAGACTAGCGGGAATCCAAGAGACCCAGTACTTC.

The gene calls are TRBV5-1 and TRBJ2-5, with D perhaps matching TRBD1 (6 bases). CDR3 length equals 14 residues. V was trimmed by 4 bases and J by 1 base, leaving 11 bases between them. Germline V gives CDR1 SGHRS, CDR2 YFSETQ. The CDR3 loop reads CASSVGHTQETQYF. The CDR3 nucleotides read TGCGCCAGCAGCGTGGGACATACCCAAGAGACCCAGTACTTC.

J is TRBJ2-7 and V is TRBV6-6; D may be TRBD1 (6 bases). The CDR3 runs to 16 residues. V was clipped by 6 bases and J by 0 bases, with 18 bases between them. The germline V gene has CDR1 MNHNY and CDR2 SVGAGI (reference sequence). The CDR3 loop is CASSDPPGTTSYEQYF. The CDR3 region has the DNA TGTGCCAGCAGCGACCCCCCCGGGACAACCTCCTACGAGCAGTACTTC.

The rearrangement uses TRBV11-2 and TRBJ1-1; TRBD1 matches at 7 bases. J gave up 3 bases and V 3 bases, and 7 bases lay outside the gene matches. This CDR3 is built from 15 residues. Germline assignment: CDR1 SGHAT and CDR2 FQNNGV. This chain's CDR3 is CASSLRGGRDTEAFF. The DNA for the CDR3 is TGTGCCAGCAGCTTGAGAGGGGGCCGGGACACTGAAGCTTTCTTT.

Here the CDR3 reads CAWSASGYDGYTF. The CDR3 nucleotides are TGTGCCTGGAGTGCCTCAGGGTATGATGGCTACACCTTC. The chain recombines TRBV30 with TRBJ1-2, with a tentative D call TRBD1 (5 bases). There are 13 residues in the CDR3. Trimming stripped 1 base from V and 6 bases from J, with 12 bases between. Germline V gene sequence: CDR1 GTSNPN, CDR2 SVGIG (reference sequence).

This chain links TRBV7-9 with TRBJ2-3, with TRBD1 matching over 11 bases. The germline CDR1 and CDR2 sequences are SEHNR and FQNEAQ (reference sequence). V was clipped by 5 bases and J by 5 bases; unmatched bases: 12. The CDR3 spans 17 residues. The CDR3 is CASSTGQGAQRRDTQYF. The CDR3 DNA follows: TGTGCCAGCAGCACAGGACAGGGGGCGCAAAGGCGAGATACGCAGTATTTT.

This chain uses TRBV3-1 (or the pseudogene TRBV3-2) with TRBJ1-1; 8 bases line up with TRBD1. The CDR3 contains 19 residues. The V gene end was trimmed by 0 bases and the J gene end by 3 bases; junction bases not matched to a gene: 15. Germline values: CDR1 LGHDT, CDR2 YNNKEL (reference sequence). The CDR3 protein is CASSQEGEQGAILDTEAFF. The DNA for the CDR3 is TGTGCCAGCAGCCAAGAAGGGGAGCAGGGGGCTATATTAGACACTGAAGCTTTCTTT.

The rearrangement links TRBV24-1 to TRBJ2-1; the D gene is possibly TRBD2 (6 bases). Looked up from germline, CDR1 is KGHDR and CDR2 is SFDVKD. Trimming removed 4 bases from V and 6 bases from J, with 24 bases in between. The CDR3 length is 18 residues. For the CDR3, the DNA is TGTGCCACCAGTGACCCGTCGGGGGTCTCTAGCGTGACCAATGAGCAGTTCTTC. Its protein is CATSDPSGVSSVTNEQFF.

The CDR3 spells CATSRTSGTYEQYF. The DNA for the CDR3 is TGTGCCACCAGCAGGACTAGCGGCACCTACGAGCAGTACTTC. This sequence joins TRBV15 and TRBJ2-7, with 9 bases that match TRBD2. The ends lost 3 bases at V and 2 bases at J; junction bases unmatched: 2. The CDR3 extends over 14 amino acids. The germline V gene has CDR1 LNHNV and CDR2 YYDKDF (reference sequence).

This clone occurred once. The chain carries TRBV5-4 and TRBJ2-3; unclear D gene. Germline lookup yields CDR1 SGHNT and CDR2 YYREEE (reference sequence). Trimming removed 4 bases at V and 4 bases at J, with 19 bases between. The CDR3 length is 16 residues. As DNA, the CDR3 is TGTGCCAGCAGCCCTAGTTTACGAAGCCGACCAGATACGCAGTATTTT. It encodes CASSPSLRSRPDTQYF.

V is TRBV4-3 and J is TRBJ2-1; TRBD2 might be the D (5 bases). Germline loops: CDR1 LGHNA, CDR2 YSLEER. The CDR3 length is 15 residues. Trimming removed 4 bases from V and 4 bases from J, with 14 bases in between. Here the CDR3 reads CASSRRTTGYNEQFF. The CDR3 nucleotides read TGCGCCAGCAGCCGGCGGACGACGGGGTACAATGAGCAGTTCTTC.